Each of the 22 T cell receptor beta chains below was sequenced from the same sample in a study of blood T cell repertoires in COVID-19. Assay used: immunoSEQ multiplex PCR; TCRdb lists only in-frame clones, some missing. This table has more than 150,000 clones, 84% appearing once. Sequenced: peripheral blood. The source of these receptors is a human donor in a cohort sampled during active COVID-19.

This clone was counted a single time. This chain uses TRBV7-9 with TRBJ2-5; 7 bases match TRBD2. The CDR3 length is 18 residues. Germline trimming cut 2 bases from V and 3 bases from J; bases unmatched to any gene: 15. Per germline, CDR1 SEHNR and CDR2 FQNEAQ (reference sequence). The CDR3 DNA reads TGTGCCAGCAGCTTACCCCGTTTTGCGAAGCGGGGAGAAGAGACCCAGTACTTC. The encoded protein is CASSLPRFAKRGEETQYF.

Here the CDR3 DNA reads TGCGCCAGCAGCTTAAGAGGGACAGGGACAGATACGCAGTATTTT. Its translation: CASSLRGTGTDTQYF. The chain recombines TRBV5-1 with TRBJ2-3; TRBD1 matches 9 bases. Germline CDR1 SGHRS, CDR2 YFSETQ. V was pared by 2 bases and J by 3 bases, with 4 bases of the junction left unmatched. This CDR3 spans 15 amino acids.

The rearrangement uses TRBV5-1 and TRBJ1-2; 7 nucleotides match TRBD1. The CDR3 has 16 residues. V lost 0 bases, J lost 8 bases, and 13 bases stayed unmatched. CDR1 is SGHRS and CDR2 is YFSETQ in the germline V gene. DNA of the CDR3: TGCGCCAGCAGCTTGGGACAGGGAGGAGGGATTGAAGGCTACACCTTC. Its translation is CASSLGQGGGIEGYTF.

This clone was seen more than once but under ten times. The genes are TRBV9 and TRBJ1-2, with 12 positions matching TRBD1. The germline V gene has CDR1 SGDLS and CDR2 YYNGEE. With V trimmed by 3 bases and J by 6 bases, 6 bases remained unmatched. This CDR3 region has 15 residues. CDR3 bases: TGTGCCAGCAGCGATGGGACAGGGGGCGCGGATGGCTACACCTTC. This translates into CASSDGTGGADGYTF.

In nucleotides, the CDR3 is TGTGCCAGCAGCTTCGGGACAGGGCATTCTAAGGGGAAACTGTTTTTT. This sequence encodes CASSFGTGHSKGKLFF. V and J are TRBV5-6 and TRBJ1-4; 9 nucleotides match TRBD1. V shed 2 bases, J shed 11 bases, and the junction held 13 bases outside the gene matches. Per the germline V gene, CDR1 is SGHDT and CDR2 is YYEEEE. CDR3 size: 16 residues.

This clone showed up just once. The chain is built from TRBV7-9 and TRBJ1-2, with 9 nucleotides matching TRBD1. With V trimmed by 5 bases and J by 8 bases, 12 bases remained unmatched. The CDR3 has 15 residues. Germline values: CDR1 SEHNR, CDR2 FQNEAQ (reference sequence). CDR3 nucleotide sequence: TGTGCCAGCAGCCGGCCGACAGGGGGATTTGGAGGCTACACCTTC. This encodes CASSRPTGGFGGYTF.

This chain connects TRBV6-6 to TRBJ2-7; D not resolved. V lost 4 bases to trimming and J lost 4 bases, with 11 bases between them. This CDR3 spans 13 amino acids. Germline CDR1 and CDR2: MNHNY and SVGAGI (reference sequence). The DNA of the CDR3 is TGTGCCAGCAGTTCTACCGTAATTTACGAGCAGTACTTC. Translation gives CASSSTVIYEQYF.

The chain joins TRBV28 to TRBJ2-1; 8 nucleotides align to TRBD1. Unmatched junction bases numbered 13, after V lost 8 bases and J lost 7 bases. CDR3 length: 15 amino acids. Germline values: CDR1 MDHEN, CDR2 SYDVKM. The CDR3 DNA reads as TGTGCCAGCCATTTAGCGCAGCAGGGGGCAAATGAGCAGTTCTTC. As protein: CASHLAQQGANEQFF.

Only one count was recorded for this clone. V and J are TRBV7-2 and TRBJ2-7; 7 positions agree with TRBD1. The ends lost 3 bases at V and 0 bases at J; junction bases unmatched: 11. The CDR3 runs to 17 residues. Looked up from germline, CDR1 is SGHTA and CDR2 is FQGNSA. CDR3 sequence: CASSFSYDRVNSYEQYF. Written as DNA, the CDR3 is TGTGCCAGCAGCTTCTCATATGACAGGGTGAACTCCTACGAGCAGTACTTC.

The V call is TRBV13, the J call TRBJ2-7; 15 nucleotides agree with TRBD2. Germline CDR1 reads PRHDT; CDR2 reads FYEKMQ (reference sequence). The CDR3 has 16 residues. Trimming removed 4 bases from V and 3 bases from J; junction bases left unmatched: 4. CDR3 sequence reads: CASSSGLAGGFYEQYF. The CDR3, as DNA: TGTGCCAGCAGCTCCGGACTAGCGGGGGGGTTCTACGAGCAGTACTTC.

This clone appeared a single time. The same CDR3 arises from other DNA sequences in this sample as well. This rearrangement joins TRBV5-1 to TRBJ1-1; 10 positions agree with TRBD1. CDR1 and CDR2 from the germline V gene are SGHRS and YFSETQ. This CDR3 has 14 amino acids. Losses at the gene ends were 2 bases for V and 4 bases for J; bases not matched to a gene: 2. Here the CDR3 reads CASSLGQGGTEAFF. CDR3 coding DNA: TGCGCCAGCAGCTTAGGACAGGGGGGCACTGAAGCTTTCTTT.

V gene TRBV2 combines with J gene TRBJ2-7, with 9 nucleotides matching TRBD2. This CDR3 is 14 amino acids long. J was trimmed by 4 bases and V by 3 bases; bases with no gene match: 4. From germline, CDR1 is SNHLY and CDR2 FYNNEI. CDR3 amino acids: CASSDPSGAYEQYF. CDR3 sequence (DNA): TGTGCCAGCAGTGATCCTAGCGGGGCGTACGAGCAGTACTTC.

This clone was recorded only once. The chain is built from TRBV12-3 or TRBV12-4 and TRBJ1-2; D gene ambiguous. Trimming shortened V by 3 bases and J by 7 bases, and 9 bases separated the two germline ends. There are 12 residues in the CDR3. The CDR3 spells CASSFEPSGYTF. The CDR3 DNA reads TGTGCCAGCAGTTTTGAACCGAGTGGCTACACCTTC.

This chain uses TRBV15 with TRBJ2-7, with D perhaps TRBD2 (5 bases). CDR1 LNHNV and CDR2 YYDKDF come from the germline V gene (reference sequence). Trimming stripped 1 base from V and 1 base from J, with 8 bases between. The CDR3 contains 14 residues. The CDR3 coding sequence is TGTGCCACCAGCAGAGGACGGGGTTCCTACGAGCAGTACTTC. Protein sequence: CATSRGRGSYEQYF.

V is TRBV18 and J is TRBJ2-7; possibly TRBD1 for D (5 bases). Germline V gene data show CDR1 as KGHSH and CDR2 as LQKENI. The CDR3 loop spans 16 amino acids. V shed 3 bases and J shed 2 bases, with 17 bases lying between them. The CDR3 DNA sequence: TGTGCCAGCTCACCCACTCCGACCAGGGTCACCTACGAGCAGTACTTC. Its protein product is CASSPTPTRVTYEQYF.

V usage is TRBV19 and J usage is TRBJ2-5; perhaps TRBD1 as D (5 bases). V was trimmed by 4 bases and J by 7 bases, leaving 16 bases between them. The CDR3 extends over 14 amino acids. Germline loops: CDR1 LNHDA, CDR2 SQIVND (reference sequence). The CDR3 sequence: CASSTRYDRWTQYF. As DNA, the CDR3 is TGTGCCAGTAGTACCCGGTACGACAGATGGACCCAGTACTTC.

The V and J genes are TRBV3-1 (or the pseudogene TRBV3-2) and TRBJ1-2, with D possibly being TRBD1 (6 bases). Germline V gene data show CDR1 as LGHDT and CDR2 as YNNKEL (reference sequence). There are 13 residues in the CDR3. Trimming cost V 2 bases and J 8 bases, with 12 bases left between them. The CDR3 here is CASSQNQGHGYTF. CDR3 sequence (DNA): TGTGCCAGCAGCCAAAATCAGGGACACGGCTACACCTTC.

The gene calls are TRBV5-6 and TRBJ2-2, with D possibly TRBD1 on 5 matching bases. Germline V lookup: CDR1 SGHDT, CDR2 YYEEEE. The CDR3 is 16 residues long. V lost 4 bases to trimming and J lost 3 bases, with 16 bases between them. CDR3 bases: TGTGCCAGCAGCCCGATAAACAAAGGGGACACCGGGGAGCTGTTTTTT. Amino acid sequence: CASSPINKGDTGELFF.

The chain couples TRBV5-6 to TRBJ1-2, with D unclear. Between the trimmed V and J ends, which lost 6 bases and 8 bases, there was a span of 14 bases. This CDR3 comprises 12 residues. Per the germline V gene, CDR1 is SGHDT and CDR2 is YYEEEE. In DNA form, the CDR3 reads TGTGCCAGCACCTCGACGGGGAACGGCTACACCTTC. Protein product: CASTSTGNGYTF.

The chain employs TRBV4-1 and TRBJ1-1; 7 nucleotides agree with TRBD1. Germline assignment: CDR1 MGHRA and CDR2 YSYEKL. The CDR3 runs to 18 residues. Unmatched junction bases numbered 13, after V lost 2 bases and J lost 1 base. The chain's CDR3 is CASSQRGQGGRGNTEAFF. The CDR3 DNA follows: TGCGCCAGCAGCCAACGAGGGCAGGGGGGACGGGGGAACACTGAAGCTTTCTTT.

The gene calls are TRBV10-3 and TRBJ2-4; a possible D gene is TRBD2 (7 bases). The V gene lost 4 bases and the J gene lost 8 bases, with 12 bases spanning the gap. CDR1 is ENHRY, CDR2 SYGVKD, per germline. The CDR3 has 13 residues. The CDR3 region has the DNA TGTGCCATCAGTGGGGGGGGCGGCGACATTCAGTACTTC. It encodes CAISGGGGDIQYF.

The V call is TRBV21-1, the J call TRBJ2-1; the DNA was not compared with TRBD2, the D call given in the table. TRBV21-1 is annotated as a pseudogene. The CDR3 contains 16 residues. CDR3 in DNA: TGTGCCAGCAGCAAAGTTCGATACCAGGAGGGTAATGAGCAGTTCTTC. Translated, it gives CASSKVRYQEGNEQFF.